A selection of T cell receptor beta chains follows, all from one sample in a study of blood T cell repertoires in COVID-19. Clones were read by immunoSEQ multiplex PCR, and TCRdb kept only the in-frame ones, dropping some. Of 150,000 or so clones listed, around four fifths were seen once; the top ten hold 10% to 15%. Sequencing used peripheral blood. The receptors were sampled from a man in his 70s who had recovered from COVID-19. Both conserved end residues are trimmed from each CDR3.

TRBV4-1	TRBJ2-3	ASSQQPGQGLNTQY
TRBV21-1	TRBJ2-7	ASSKEEATDCEQY
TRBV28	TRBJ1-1	ASSLSGGLEAF
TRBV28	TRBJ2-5	ASSGGGAYQETQY
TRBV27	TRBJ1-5	ASSRGTDFNSNQPQH
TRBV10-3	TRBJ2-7	AISELPLAGGINEQY
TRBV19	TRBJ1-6	ASSTVYNSPLH
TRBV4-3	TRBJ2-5	ASSQDETVSAQY
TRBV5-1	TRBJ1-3	ASSPGQGAGNTIY
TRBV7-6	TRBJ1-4	ASSAGQGVREKLF
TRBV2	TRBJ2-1	ASSGTSGSVEQF
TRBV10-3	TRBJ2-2	AISETVANTGELF
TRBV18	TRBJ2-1	ASSTGTSGMNEQF
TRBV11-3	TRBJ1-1	ASSPGANTEAF
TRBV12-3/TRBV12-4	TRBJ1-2	ASSSDSSYGYT
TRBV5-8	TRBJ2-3	ASSSGIIAWTTQY
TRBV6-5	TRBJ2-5	ASTQGAGEETQY
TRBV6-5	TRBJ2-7	ASSYRGQDTYEQY
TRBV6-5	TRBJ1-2	ASSHPGAAGYT
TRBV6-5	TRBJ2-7	ASSYSGTGGYEQY
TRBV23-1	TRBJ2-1	ASSRKGGQGPDEQF
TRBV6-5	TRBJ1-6	ASSNSGTNNSPLH
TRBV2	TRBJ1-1	ASRDDNRPTEAF